This record covers a single TCR beta chain. The data stem from a study of Graves' ophthalmopathy and Graves' hyperthyroidism. Germline trimming cut 5 bases from V and 14 bases from J; bases unmatched to any gene: 11. This CDR3 comprises 12 residues. The authors amplified TCR beta CDR3 regions, and they did so from RNA transcripts for repertoire sequencing. An opening RT-PCR round employed HTBI primers and preceded a second-round multiplex PCR. TCRdb re-derived calls from the multiplex PCR reads in MiXCR, one entry per CDR3 protein. This sample has 300,000 to 350,000 distinct CDR3 sequences, with about 17% found just once.

The sequenced sample consisted of peripheral blood. The J gene is TRBJ2-5, the V gene TRBV12-3 or TRBV12-4; 7 positions agree with TRBD2. The sequence came from an adult man with Graves' ophthalmopathy. CDR3 sequence reads: CASSPWAGALYF. The CDR3 region has the DNA TGTGCCAGCAGTCCATGGGCGGGAGCCCTTTACTTC.